A single sample is the source of the 21 T cell receptor beta chains below, sequenced in a study of OX40 agonist ivuxolimab in advanced cancers. TCRdb's table, derived via immunoSEQ multiplex PCR, lists solely in-frame clones and lacks some. The sample includes fewer than 65,000 clones, approximately 87% of them seen just once. Sequenced material: CD4+ or CD8+ T cells sorted from blood, taken in a trial of the OX40 agonist ivuxolimab. Every receptor here comes from an adult with an advanced solid tumor such as melanoma, head and neck, liver or kidney cancer.

V and J are TRBV10-2 and TRBJ2-1; TRBD2 aligns across 10 bases. Per the germline V gene, CDR1 is WSHSY and CDR2 is SAAADI. The CDR3 runs to 12 residues. V shed 2 bases, J shed 15 bases, and the junction held 4 bases outside the gene matches. The CDR3 is CASSEGLAALFF. The CDR3 DNA follows: TGCGCCAGCAGTGAGGGACTAGCGGCCTTGTTCTTC.

The gene calls are TRBV9 and TRBJ2-4; D gene unclear. The germline CDR1 and CDR2 sequences are SGDLS and YYNGEE. The CDR3 is made up of 14 amino acids. V dropped 2 bases and J dropped 3 bases, with 9 bases sitting between them. The CDR3 region is CASSVQADKNIQYF. As DNA, the CDR3 is TGTGCCAGCAGCGTTCAGGCGGACAAAAACATTCAGTACTTC.

This clone has only a few counts. V usage is TRBV27 and J usage is TRBJ2-4, with 10 bases lining up with TRBD2. The CDR3 is made up of 17 amino acids. The germline V gene encodes CDR1 MNHEY and CDR2 SMNVEV (reference sequence). Trimming at V came to 3 bases and at J to 0 bases, leaving 5 bases not matched to a gene. This CDR3 is CASSFSSGGPAKNIQYF. The CDR3 DNA sequence: TGTGCCAGCAGTTTCAGTAGCGGGGGGCCAGCCAAAAACATTCAGTACTTC.

The V and J genes are TRBV28 and TRBJ1-3, with 8 bases fitting TRBD1. J gave up 2 bases and V 8 bases, and 8 bases lay outside the gene matches. Germline CDR1 reads MDHEN; CDR2 reads SYDVKM. The CDR3 covers 15 residues. CDR3 bases: TGTGCCAGCCGTCCGCAGGGGGCCACTGGAAACACCATATATTTT. Its translation is CASRPQGATGNTIYF. Together with reference TRBV28 and TRBJ1-3, the CDR3 gives the full variable domain: DVKVTQSSRYLVKRTGEKVFLECVQDMDHENMFWYRQDPGLGLRLIYFSYDVKMKEKGDIPEGYSVSREKKERFSLILESASTNQTSMYLCASRPQGATGNTIYFGEGSWLTVV.

This clone turned up a few times. The chain is built from TRBV6-1 and TRBJ1-2; perhaps TRBD1 as D (6 bases). Per germline, CDR1 MNHNS and CDR2 SASEGT. The CDR3 has 13 residues. Trimming took off 5 bases at V and 1 base at J, with 8 bases between the two ends. Written as DNA, the CDR3 is TGTGCCAGCAGTCTGGACAGTAACTATGGCTACACCTTC. This codes for CASSLDSNYGYTF.

The J gene is TRBJ2-7, the V gene TRBV27; D may be TRBD1 or TRBD2 (5 bases each). Trimming took off 4 bases at V and 5 bases at J, with 24 bases between the two ends. The CDR3 runs 17 residues. Germline V CDR1 and CDR2: MNHEY, SMNVEV (reference sequence). The CDR3 DNA is TGTGCCAGCAGTTCGCGGATAACAGCGGCAGGGCGCGACGAGCAGTACTTC. This codes for CASSSRITAAGRDEQYF.

This chain's CDR3 is CASSVRQTWSNEKLFF. The CDR3 DNA reads as TGTGCCAGCAGTGTAAGACAGACCTGGTCTAATGAAAAACTGTTTTTT. The chain combines TRBV2 with TRBJ1-4, with a weak D call TRBD1 (5 bases). Germline values: CDR1 SNHLY, CDR2 FYNNEI. V dropped 4 bases and J dropped 3 bases, with 15 bases sitting between them. The CDR3 contains 16 residues.

The J gene is TRBJ2-7, the V gene TRBV5-5; no clear D gene. Trimming took off 1 base at V and 5 bases at J, with 7 bases between the two ends. There are 12 residues in the CDR3. CDR1 is SGHKS, CDR2 YYEKEE, per germline (reference sequence). CDR3 DNA: TGTGCCAGCAGCTTGCAGGAAAACGAGCAGTACTTC. It is translated as CASSLQENEQYF.

The chain joins TRBV21-1 to TRBJ1-2; the table gives TRBD1 as D, unverified against the DNA. TRBV21-1 is an annotated pseudogene. The CDR3 loop spans 15 amino acids. CDR3 nucleotides: TGTGCCAGCCAATCGGTGGCCGACAGGGGGCACGGCAGAGGCTTC. Its translation: CASQSVADRGHGRGF.

The chain employs TRBV9 and TRBJ2-1; the match to TRBD2 covers 7 bases. Trimming removed 0 bases from V and 8 bases from J; junction bases left unmatched: 8. The germline CDR1 and CDR2 sequences are SGDLS and YYNGEE. The CDR3 length is 15 residues. CDR3 in DNA: TGTGCCAGCAGCGTAGGTGGCGGGGGTGAGTATGAGCAGTTCTTC. It encodes CASSVGGGGEYEQFF.

Here the CDR3 DNA reads TGTGCCAGCAGCTCAGGGGGCGCAGGCAAAAACATTCAGTACTTC. Translation gives CASSSGGAGKNIQYF. The J gene is TRBJ2-4, the V gene TRBV5-4; TRBD1 matches 8 bases. The CDR3 loop spans 15 amino acids. Trimming removed 3 bases from V and 3 bases from J; junction bases left unmatched: 5. The germline gives CDR1 SGHNT, CDR2 YYREEE (reference sequence).

CDR3 protein: CASSFLEGDTQYF. CDR3 DNA sequence: TGTGCCAGCAGCTTCTTAGAGGGAGATACGCAGTATTTT. V gene TRBV7-2 combines with J gene TRBJ2-3, with a possible D match to TRBD2 (5 bases). CDR1 and CDR2 from the germline V gene are SGHTA and FQGNSA. CDR3 length: 13 amino acids. Trimming left V 3 bases short and J 5 bases short, with 9 bases between.

This clone was seen just once. The V gene is TRBV9, the J gene TRBJ2-1, with a possible D match to TRBD2 (6 bases). Germline V gene lookup returns CDR1 SGDLS and CDR2 YYNGEE. CDR3 length equals 14 residues. Trimming left V 4 bases short and J 7 bases short, with 15 bases between. CDR3 bases: TGTGCCAGCAGCTCTCGTGGGGGGAATAATGAGCAGTTCTTC. Its translation is CASSSRGGNNEQFF.

The V and J genes are TRBV5-1 and TRBJ2-5; perhaps TRBD2 as D (8 bases). Trimming took off 5 bases at V and 1 base at J, with 18 bases between the two ends. The CDR3 runs to 16 residues. Germline V gene data show CDR1 as SGHRS and CDR2 as YFSETQ. The CDR3 region is CASRTGRGEGQETQYF. The DNA of the CDR3 is TGCGCCAGCAGGACAGGGCGGGGGGAAGGCCAAGAGACCCAGTACTTC.

The gene calls are TRBV11-2 and TRBJ1-2, with 10 positions matching TRBD1. Germline V lookup: CDR1 SGHAT, CDR2 FQNNGV. V lost 2 bases and J lost 4; bases outside the gene matches: 4. The CDR3 covers 15 residues. In nucleotides, the CDR3 is TGTGCCAGCAGCTTATGGACAGGGGGTGGCTATGGCTACACCTTC. It codes for CASSLWTGGGYGYTF.

This chain joins TRBV7-6 and TRBJ2-1; D not resolved. Trimming took off 5 bases at V and 7 bases at J, with 9 bases between the two ends. The CDR3 is 12 amino acids. CDR1 is SGHVS, CDR2 FNYEAQ, per germline. The CDR3 reads CASSLRRNEQFF. The CDR3 nucleotides read TGTGCCAGCAGCCTACGACGGAATGAGCAGTTCTTC.

In nucleotides, the CDR3 is TGTGCCATCAGTGAAGAAGAGACCCAGTACTTC. It encodes CAISEEETQYF. The chain is built from TRBV10-3 and TRBJ2-5; D remains unclear. The ends were cut back, 3 bases at V and 3 bases at J, with 2 bases in the middle. The CDR3 totals 11 residues. CDR1 ENHRY and CDR2 SYGVKD come from the germline V gene.

The genes are TRBV28 and TRBJ2-6; TRBD1 might be the D (5 bases). V dropped 4 bases and J dropped 4 bases, with 14 bases sitting between them. Germline CDR1 and CDR2: MDHEN and SYDVKM. The CDR3 runs to 16 residues. The CDR3: CASSSVGRAGANVLTF. Written as DNA, the CDR3 is TGTGCCAGCAGTTCCGTCGGCAGGGCCGGGGCCAACGTCCTGACTTTC.

This chain links TRBV7-6 with TRBJ2-1, with D tentatively TRBD2 (6 bases). The CDR3 totals 16 residues. Deletions cut 5 bases from V and 1 base from J, with 15 bases between. CDR1 SGHVS and CDR2 FNYEAQ come from the germline V gene. The CDR3 nucleotides are TGTGCCAGCAGCCCAAAATCTAGCGCATCCTACAATGAGCAGTTCTTC. Protein sequence: CASSPKSSASYNEQFF. The entire variable domain, with the rest obtained from reference TRBV7-6 and TRBJ2-1, is as follows: GAGVSQSPRYKVTKRGQDVALRCDPISGHVSLYWYRQALGQGPEFLTYFNYEAQQDKSGLPNDRFSAERPEGSISTLTIQRTEQRDSAMYRCASSPKSSASYNEQFFGPGTRLTVL.

DNA of the CDR3: TGTGCCAGCAGTGAACCCCCCGGACAGGGGGCGATCACAGATACGCAGTATTTT. Its protein product is CASSEPPGQGAITDTQYF. The chain links TRBV6-1 to TRBJ2-3, with 11 bases matching TRBD1. Germline lookup yields CDR1 MNHNS and CDR2 SASEGT. V was clipped by 2 bases and J by 2 bases; unmatched bases: 9. The CDR3 is 18 residues long.

The chain couples TRBV27 to TRBJ2-7; TRBD2 is a possible D gene (6 bases). CDR1 and CDR2 from the germline V gene are MNHEY and SMNVEV (reference sequence). CDR3 length: 16 residues. Trimming took off 11 bases at V and 4 bases at J, with 27 bases between the two ends. The CDR3 DNA is TGTGCCCTCCAGCCCCCCCCGGAGCTAGCGCCTTACGAGCAGTACTTC. Protein product: CALQPPPELAPYEQYF.